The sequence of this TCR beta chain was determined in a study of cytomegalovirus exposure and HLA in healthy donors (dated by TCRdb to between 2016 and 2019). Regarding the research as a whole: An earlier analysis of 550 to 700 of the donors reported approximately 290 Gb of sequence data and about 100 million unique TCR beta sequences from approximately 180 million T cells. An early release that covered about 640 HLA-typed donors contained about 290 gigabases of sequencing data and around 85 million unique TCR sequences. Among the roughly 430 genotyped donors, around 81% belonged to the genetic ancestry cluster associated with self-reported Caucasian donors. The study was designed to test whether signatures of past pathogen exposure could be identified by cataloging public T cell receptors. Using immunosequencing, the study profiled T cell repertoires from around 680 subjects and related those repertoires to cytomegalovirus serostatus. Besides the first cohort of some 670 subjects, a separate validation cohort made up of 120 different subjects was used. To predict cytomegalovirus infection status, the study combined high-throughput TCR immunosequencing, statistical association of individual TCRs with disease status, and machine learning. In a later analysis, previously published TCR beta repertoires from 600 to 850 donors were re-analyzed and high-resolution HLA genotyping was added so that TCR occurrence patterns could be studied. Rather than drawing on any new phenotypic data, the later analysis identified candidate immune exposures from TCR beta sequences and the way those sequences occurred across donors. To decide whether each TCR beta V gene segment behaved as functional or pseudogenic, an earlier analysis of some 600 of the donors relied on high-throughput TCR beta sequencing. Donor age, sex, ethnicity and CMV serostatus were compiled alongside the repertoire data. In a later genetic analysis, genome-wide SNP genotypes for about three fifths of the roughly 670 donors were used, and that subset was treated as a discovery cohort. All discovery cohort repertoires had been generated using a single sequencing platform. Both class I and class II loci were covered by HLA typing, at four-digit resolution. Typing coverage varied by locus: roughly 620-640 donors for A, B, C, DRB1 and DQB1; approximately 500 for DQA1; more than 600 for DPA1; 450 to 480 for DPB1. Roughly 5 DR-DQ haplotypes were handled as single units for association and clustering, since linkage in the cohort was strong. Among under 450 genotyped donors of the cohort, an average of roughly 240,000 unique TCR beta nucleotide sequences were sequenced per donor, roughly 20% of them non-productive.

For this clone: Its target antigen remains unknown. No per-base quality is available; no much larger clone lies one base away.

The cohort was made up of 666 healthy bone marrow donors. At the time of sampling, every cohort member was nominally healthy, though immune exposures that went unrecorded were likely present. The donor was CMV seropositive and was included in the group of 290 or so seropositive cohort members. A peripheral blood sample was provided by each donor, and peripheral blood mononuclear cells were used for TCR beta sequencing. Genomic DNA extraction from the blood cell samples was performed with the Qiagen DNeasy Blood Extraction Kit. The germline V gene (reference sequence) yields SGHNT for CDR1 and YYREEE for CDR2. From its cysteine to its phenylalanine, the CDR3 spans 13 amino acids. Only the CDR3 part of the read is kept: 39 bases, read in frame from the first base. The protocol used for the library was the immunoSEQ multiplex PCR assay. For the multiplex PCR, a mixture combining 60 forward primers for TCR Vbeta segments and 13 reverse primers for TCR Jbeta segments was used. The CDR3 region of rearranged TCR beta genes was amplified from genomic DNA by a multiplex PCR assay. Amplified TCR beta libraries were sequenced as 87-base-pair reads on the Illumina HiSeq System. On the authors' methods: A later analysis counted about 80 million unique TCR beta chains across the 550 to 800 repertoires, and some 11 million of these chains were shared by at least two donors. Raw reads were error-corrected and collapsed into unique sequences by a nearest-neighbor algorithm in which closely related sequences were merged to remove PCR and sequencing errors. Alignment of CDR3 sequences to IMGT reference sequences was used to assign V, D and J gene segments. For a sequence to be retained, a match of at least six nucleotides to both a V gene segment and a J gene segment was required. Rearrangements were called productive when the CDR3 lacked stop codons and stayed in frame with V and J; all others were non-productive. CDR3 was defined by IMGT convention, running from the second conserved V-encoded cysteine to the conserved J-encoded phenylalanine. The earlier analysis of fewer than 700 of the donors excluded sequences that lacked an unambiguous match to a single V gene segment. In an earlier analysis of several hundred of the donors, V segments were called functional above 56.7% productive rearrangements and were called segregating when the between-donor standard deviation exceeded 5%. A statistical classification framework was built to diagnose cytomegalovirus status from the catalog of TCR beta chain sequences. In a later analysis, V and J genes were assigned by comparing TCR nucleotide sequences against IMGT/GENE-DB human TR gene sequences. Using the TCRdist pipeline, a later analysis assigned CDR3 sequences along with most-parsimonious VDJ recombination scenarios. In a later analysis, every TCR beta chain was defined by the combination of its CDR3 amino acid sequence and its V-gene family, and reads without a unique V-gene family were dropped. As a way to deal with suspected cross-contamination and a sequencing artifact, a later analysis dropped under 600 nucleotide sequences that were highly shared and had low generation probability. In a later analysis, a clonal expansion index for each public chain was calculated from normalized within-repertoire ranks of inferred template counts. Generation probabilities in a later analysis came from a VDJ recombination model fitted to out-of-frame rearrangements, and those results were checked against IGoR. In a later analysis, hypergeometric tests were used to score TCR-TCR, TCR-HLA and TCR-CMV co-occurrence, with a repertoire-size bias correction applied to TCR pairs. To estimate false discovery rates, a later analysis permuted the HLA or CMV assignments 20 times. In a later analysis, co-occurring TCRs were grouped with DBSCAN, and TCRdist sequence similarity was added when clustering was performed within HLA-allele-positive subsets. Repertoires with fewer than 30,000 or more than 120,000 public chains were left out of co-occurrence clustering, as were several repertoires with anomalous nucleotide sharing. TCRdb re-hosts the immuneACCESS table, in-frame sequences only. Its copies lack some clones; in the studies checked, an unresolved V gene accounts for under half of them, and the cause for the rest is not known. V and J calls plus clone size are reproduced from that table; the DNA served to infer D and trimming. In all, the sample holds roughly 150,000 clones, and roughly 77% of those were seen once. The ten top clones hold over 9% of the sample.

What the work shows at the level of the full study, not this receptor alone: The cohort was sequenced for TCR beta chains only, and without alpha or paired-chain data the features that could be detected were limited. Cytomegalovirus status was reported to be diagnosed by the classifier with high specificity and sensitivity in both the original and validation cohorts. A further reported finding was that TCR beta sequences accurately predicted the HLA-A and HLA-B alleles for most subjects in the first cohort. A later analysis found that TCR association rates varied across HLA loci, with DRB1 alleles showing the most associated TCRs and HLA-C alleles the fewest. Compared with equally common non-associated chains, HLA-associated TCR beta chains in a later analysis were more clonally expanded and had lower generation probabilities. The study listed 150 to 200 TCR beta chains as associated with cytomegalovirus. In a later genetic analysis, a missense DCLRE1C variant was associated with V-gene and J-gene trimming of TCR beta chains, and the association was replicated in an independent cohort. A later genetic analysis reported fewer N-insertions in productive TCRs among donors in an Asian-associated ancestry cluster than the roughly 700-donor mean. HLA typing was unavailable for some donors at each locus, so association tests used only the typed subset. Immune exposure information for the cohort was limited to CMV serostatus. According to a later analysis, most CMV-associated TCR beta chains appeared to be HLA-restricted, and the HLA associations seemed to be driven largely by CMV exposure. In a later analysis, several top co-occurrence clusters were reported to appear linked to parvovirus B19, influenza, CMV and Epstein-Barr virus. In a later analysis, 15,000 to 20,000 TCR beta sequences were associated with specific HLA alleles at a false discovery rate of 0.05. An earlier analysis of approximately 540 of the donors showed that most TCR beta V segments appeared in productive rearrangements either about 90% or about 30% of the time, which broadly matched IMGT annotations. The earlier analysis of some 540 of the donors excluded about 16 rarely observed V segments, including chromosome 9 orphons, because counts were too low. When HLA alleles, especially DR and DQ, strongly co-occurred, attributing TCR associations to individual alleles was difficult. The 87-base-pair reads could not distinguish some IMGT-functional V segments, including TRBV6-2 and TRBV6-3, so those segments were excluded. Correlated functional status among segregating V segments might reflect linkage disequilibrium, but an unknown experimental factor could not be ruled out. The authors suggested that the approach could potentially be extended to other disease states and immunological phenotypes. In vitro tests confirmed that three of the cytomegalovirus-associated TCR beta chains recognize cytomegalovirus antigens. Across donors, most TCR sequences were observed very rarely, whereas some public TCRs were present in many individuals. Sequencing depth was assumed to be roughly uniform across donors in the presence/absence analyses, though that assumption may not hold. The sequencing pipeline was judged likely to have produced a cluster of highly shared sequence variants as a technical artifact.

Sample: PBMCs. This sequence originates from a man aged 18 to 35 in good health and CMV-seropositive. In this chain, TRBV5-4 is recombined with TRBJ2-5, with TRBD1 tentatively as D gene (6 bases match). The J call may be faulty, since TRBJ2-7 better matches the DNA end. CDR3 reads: CASSQGQIYEQYF. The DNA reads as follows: TGTGCCAGCAGCCAAGGACAGATCTACGAGCAGTACTTC.